This TCR beta chain is from a study of T cells after yellow fever vaccination. Between the trimmed V and J ends, which lost 7 bases and 2 bases, there was a span of 12 bases. This CDR3 is 13 amino acids long. Germline V lookup: CDR1 WSHSY, CDR2 SAAADI. On this clonotype: Its antigen is unknown.

Findings of the study overall: High-abundance clonotypes from the bulk population could contaminate FACS-sorted repertoires.

The authors made TCR cDNA by 5'RACE template switching, adding a universal primer site and UMIs. One entry per CDR3 protein results from TCRdb running MiXCR on the 5' RACE reads. Of tens of thousands of distinct CDR3 sequences listed, 7.7% are singletons. The origin of this receptor is a man aged 25 to 45 who received the YFV17D yellow fever vaccine. Sequencing used CD8+ T cells sorted from PBMCs, obtained on the day of the yellow fever booster vaccination. The V and J genes are TRBV10-2 and TRBJ2-7; weak D call: TRBD2 (6 bases). The CDR3 coding sequence is TGCGCCAGCACGGGCCGACTAGCCTACGAGCAGTACTTC. It encodes CASTGRLAYEQYF.